These T cell receptor beta chains were read from a single sample in a study of cytomegalovirus exposure and HLA in healthy donors. Clones were sequenced by immunoSEQ multiplex PCR, and TCRdb holds only the in-frame ones, with some missing. Of 280,000 or so clones listed, around 90% are singletons. Sequenced: PBMCs. The receptors originated from a woman between 18 and 30 years old in good health and CMV-seronegative. CDR3s include the opening cysteine and the closing phenylalanine or tryptophan. D genes are given only for firm matches. Clone size, where shown, is once, few, many, or a class for clones that have expanded.

V: TRBV7-9
size: .
J: TRBJ1-1
D: TRBD1
DNA: TGTGCCAGCAGCCGCCCGAATATGGACAGGATTTATGAAGCTTTCTTT
CDR3: CASSRPNMDRIYEAFF

V: TRBV7-2
size: .
J: TRBJ2-3
D: TRBD2
DNA: TGTGCCAGCAGCCCGGGGGGGGTAACAGATACGCAGTATTTT
CDR3: CASSPGGVTDTQYF

V: TRBV6-5
size: .
J: TRBJ1-1
D: .
DNA: TGTGCCAGCAGTCCCCAAGGGGCCCGTCGGGGGGCTTTCTTT
CDR3: CASSPQGARRGAFF

V: TRBV10-1
size: .
J: TRBJ2-3
D: .
DNA: TGCGCCAGCAGTGAAGGGGGGCGGGGGACAGATACGCAGTATTTT
CDR3: CASSEGGRGTDTQYF

V: TRBV11-2
size: .
J: TRBJ1-1
D: TRBD1
DNA: TGTGCCAGCAACATTCGGCAGACAGGGGGCGCGGACACTGAAGCTTTCTTT
CDR3: CASNIRQTGGADTEAFF

V: TRBV2
size: .
J: TRBJ1-2
D: .
DNA: TGTGCCAGCACATACAGGGATGGCTACACCTTC
CDR3: CASTYRDGYTF

V: TRBV19
size: .
J: TRBJ2-7
D: TRBD1
DNA: TGTGCCAGTAGTATCGGACAGGGATCCTCCTACGAGCAGTACTTC
CDR3: CASSIGQGSSYEQYF

V: TRBV5-1
size: .
J: TRBJ1-6
D: .
DNA: TGCGCCAGCAGCTTGCTCGGGAGCTCCTATAATTCACCCCTCCACTTT
CDR3: CASSLLGSSYNSPLHF

V: TRBV6-5
size: .
J: TRBJ2-7
D: TRBD1
DNA: TGTGCCAGCAGTTACTCAATGGCAGGGGGTTACGAGCAGTACTTC
CDR3: CASSYSMAGGYEQYF

V: TRBV5-4
size: .
J: TRBJ1-2
D: .
DNA: TGTGCCAGCAGCTTGCCGGGAATTTTGGGCTATGGCTACACCTTC
CDR3: CASSLPGILGYGYTF

V: TRBV6-5
size: .
J: TRBJ1-2
D: TRBD1
DNA: TGTGCCAGCAGTTCGGCCGTGACAGGGTTACCCTATGGCTACACCTTC
CDR3: CASSSAVTGLPYGYTF

V: TRBV7-8
size: once
J: TRBJ1-5
D: .
DNA: TGTGCCAGCAGCCCCCCGAATCAGCCCCAGCATTTT
CDR3: CASSPPNQPQHF

V: TRBV5-6
size: .
J: TRBJ2-7
D: .
DNA: TGTGCCTCCTATCGTACAGGGTACTCCTACGAGCAGTACTTC
CDR3: CASYRTGYSYEQYF

V: TRBV10-3
size: .
J: TRBJ1-4
D: TRBD1
DNA: TGTGCCATAGGGACAGCAACTAATGAAAAACTGTTTTTT
CDR3: CAIGTATNEKLFF

V: TRBV14
size: .
J: TRBJ1-3
D: .
DNA: TGTGCCAGCAGCCACCCCGGGTACTCTGGAAACACCATATATTTT
CDR3: CASSHPGYSGNTIYF

V: TRBV7-2
size: .
J: TRBJ2-4
D: TRBD2
DNA: TGTGCCAGCAGTATTGGGGGACTAGGGATTCAGTACTTC
CDR3: CASSIGGLGIQYF

V: TRBV7-3
size: .
J: TRBJ1-2
D: TRBD1
DNA: TGTGCCAGCAGCCCAGGGACAGGGTATGGCTACACCTTC
CDR3: CASSPGTGYGYTF

V: TRBV4-2
size: .
J: TRBJ2-1
D: TRBD1
DNA: TGTGCCAGCAGCCCCCGACAGGGTGGAAATGAGCAGTTCTTC
CDR3: CASSPRQGGNEQFF

V: TRBV6-5
size: .
J: TRBJ2-7
D: TRBD2
DNA: TGTGCCAGCAGTTGGACTAGCGGGGGGGCCTACGAGCAGTACTTC
CDR3: CASSWTSGGAYEQYF

V: TRBV12-2
size: .
J: TRBJ2-4
D: .
DNA: TGTGCAAGTCGCCATCAGGGGGTGGGGAACATTCAGTACTTC
CDR3: CASRHQGVGNIQYF

V: TRBV9
size: .
J: TRBJ1-1
D: TRBD1
DNA: TGTGCCAGCAGCGCGACAGGGGACACTGAAGCTTTCTTT
CDR3: CASSATGDTEAFF

V: TRBV5-8
size: few
J: TRBJ1-1
D: .
DNA: TGTGCCAGCAGCTTGGGGTCAGGGAACACTGAAGCTTTCTTT
CDR3: CASSLGSGNTEAFF

V: TRBV15
size: .
J: TRBJ2-7
D: .
DNA: TGTGCCACCAGCAGAGAGCTTTCGGGAGAGGGATACGAGCAGTACTTC
CDR3: CATSRELSGEGYEQYF

V: TRBV2
size: .
J: TRBJ1-1
D: .
DNA: TGTGCCAGCGGAGGAGAGACTGAAGCTTTCTTT
CDR3: CASGGETEAFF

V: TRBV6-1
size: .
J: TRBJ2-7
D: TRBD1
DNA: TGTGCCAGCATGGGAGACAGGGGAATAAACGGGCAGTACTTC
CDR3: CASMGDRGINGQYF

V: TRBV11-1
size: .
J: TRBJ2-5
D: .
DNA: TGTGCCAGCAGTCGTGACAGGCCACGAGAGACCCAGTACTTC
CDR3: CASSRDRPRETQYF

V: TRBV19
size: .
J: TRBJ2-5
D: .
DNA: TGTGCCAGTAGTCCCGGTTCTCGGGGGGCTGAGACCCAGTACTTC
CDR3: CASSPGSRGAETQYF

V: TRBV5-1
size: .
J: TRBJ1-1
D: TRBD1
DNA: TGCGCCAGCAGCGTGGACAGGGTGGGAACTGAAGCTTTCTTT
CDR3: CASSVDRVGTEAFF

V: TRBV18
size: .
J: TRBJ2-3
D: TRBD2
DNA: TGTGCCAGCTCACCCGCCGGGAGGGTTCACACAGATACGCAGTATTTT
CDR3: CASSPAGRVHTDTQYF

V: TRBV6-5
size: .
J: TRBJ1-1
D: .
DNA: TGTGCCAGCAGTCACCCAGTGAACACTGAAGCTTTCTTT
CDR3: CASSHPVNTEAFF

V: TRBV9
size: .
J: TRBJ1-2
D: .
DNA: TGTGCCAGCAGCACAAGGACAGATCAGAGTGGCTACACCTTC
CDR3: CASSTRTDQSGYTF

V: TRBV11-3
size: .
J: TRBJ2-3
D: TRBD2
DNA: TGTGCCAGCAGCTCCTGGGGGGGGGATCGCACAGATACGCAGTATTTT
CDR3: CASSSWGGDRTDTQYF

V: TRBV29-1
size: .
J: TRBJ1-2
D: TRBD1
DNA: TGCAGCGTTGAAGTAGGGACAGACTACCCTATTGGCTATGGCTACACCTTC
CDR3: CSVEVGTDYPIGYGYTF

V: TRBV5-1
size: few
J: TRBJ1-3
D: .
DNA: TGCGCCAGCAGCTTGGGTGGCAGTCGAAACACCATATATTTT
CDR3: CASSLGGSRNTIYF

V: TRBV12-5
size: .
J: TRBJ1-1
D: TRBD1
DNA: TGTGCTAGTGGTCCGCAATCCGACAGGGCGGTCACTGAAGCTTTCTTT
CDR3: CASGPQSDRAVTEAFF

V: TRBV2
size: .
J: TRBJ2-2
D: .
DNA: TGTGCCAGCACCCCCGGGACTCAACACCTCACCGGGGAGCTGTTTTTT
CDR3: CASTPGTQHLTGELFF

V: TRBV19
size: few
J: TRBJ1-2
D: .
DNA: TGTGCCAGTAGCCCCCGTGGGGCAGCCCTTCAACCCTCTAACTATGGCTACACCTTC
CDR3: CASSPRGAALQPSNYGYTF

V: TRBV12-5
size: .
J: TRBJ1-1
D: TRBD1
DNA: TGTGCTAGTGGTTTCGCGGGACAGGGGGCAGGGATTAACACTGAAGCTTTCTTT
CDR3: CASGFAGQGAGINTEAFF

V: TRBV19
size: .
J: TRBJ1-2
D: .
DNA: TGTGCCAGTAGTATAGATCACGGGGGTTTCATTGGCTACACCTTC
CDR3: CASSIDHGGFIGYTF

V: TRBV5-6
size: .
J: TRBJ1-4
D: .
DNA: TGTGCCAGCAGCTTGATGGGGCAGGGGACCGGTGAAAAACTGTTTTTT
CDR3: CASSLMGQGTGEKLFF

V: TRBV30
size: .
J: TRBJ1-5
D: TRBD1
DNA: TGTGCCTGGAGCCAAAAGGGACAGGGGGATTATAGCAATCAGCCCCAGCATTTT
CDR3: CAWSQKGQGDYSNQPQHF

V: TRBV7-7
size: .
J: TRBJ2-5
D: TRBD2
DNA: TGTGCTAGCAGCCTCCATCGGGGGGGCGAAGAGACCCAGTACTTC
CDR3: CASSLHRGGEETQYF

V: TRBV30
size: .
J: TRBJ1-4
D: .
DNA: TGTGCCTGGAACCGGGTGGAGGAAAAACTGTTTTTT
CDR3: CAWNRVEEKLFF

V: TRBV6-6
size: once
J: TRBJ2-2
D: .
DNA: TGTGCCAGCACAATGATCGGGGGGCGGACCGGGGAGCTGTTTTTT
CDR3: CASTMIGGRTGELFF

V: TRBV6-5
size: .
J: TRBJ2-2
D: .
DNA: TGTGCCAGCAGTTACGGTTTCACAGGGACCGGGGAGCTGTTTTTT
CDR3: CASSYGFTGTGELFF